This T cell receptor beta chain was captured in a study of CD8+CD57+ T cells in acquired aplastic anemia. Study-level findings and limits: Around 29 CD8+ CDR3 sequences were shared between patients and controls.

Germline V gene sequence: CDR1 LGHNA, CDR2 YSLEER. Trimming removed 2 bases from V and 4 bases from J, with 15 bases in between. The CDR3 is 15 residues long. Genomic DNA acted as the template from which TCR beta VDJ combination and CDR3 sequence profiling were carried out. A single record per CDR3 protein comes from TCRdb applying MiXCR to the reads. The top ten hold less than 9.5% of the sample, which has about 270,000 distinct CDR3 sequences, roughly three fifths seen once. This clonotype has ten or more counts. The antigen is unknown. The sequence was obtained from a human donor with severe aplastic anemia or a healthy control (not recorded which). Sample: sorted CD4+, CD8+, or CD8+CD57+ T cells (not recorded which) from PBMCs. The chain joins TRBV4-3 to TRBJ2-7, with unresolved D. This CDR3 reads CASSQYRTAEYEQYF. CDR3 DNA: TGCGCCAGCAGCCAATACCGGACGGCGGAGTACGAGCAGTACTTC.